The sequence of this T cell receptor beta chain was determined in a study of T cells in Graves' hyperthyroidism and ophthalmopathy. Study context: The authors collected peripheral blood at initial diagnosis, before any treatment.

The diagnoses drew upon clinical symptoms, serum thyroxine and TRAb, thyroid ultrasound and orbital computed tomography. Ten or more counts support this clonotype. Trimming shortened V by 6 bases and J by 0 bases, and 8 bases separated the two germline ends. Germline V gene lookup returns CDR1 MNHEY and CDR2 SVGAGI. The CDR3 is 13 residues long. Amplification of TCR beta CDR3 regions was performed using RNA transcripts as template. An initial round of RT-PCR targeting the TCR CDR3 relied on the HTBI primer set. TCRdb itself ran the multiplex PCR reads through MiXCR, one entry per CDR3 protein. The sample comprises fewer than 650,000 distinct CDR3 sequences, about 14% of which are singletons, and about 3.9% rests with the top ten.

This TCR was sampled from a woman aged 40 to 55 with Graves' ophthalmopathy. The V gene is TRBV6-5, the J gene TRBJ1-2; D gene unclear. Sample: blood. CDR3 nucleotides: TGTGCCAGCAGCCGAGAAGCTAACTATGGCTACACCTTC. Translating gives CASSREANYGYTF.